This is a list of T cell receptor beta chains from one sample in a study of blood T cell repertoires in COVID-19. Sequencing used immunoSEQ multiplex PCR; TCRdb keeps in-frame clones, though not all of them. Of 120,000 or so clones listed, about 88% were seen once; the top ten hold about 1.2%. Sequencing used peripheral blood. These receptors came from a woman aged 80 or older with acute or convalescent COVID-19. The CDR3 runs from the conserved cysteine through the conserved F or W. D genes are given only for firm matches. Only part of the rows carry a size: once, few, many, or a class if the clone is expanded.

clone_size,v_call,d_call,j_call,cdr3_nt,cdr3_aa
.,TRBV9,.,TRBJ1-1,TGTGCCAGCGGGGGCAGGAACACTGAAGCTTTCTTT,CASGGRNTEAFF
.,TRBV9,.,TRBJ1-6,TGTGCCAGCAGCGAAAGGGGATCCTATAATTCACCCCTCCACTTT,CASSERGSYNSPLHF
many,TRBV2,TRBD1,TRBJ2-7,TGTGCCAGCAGTGTCAGACAGGGTCCGTACTTC,CASSVRQGPYF
.,TRBV6-2/TRBV6-3,TRBD2,TRBJ2-3,TGTGCCAGCAGTTTTAGCGGGGTCCATGTTGATACGCAGTATTTT,CASSFSGVHVDTQYF
.,TRBV6-1,.,TRBJ1-1,TGTGCCAGCAGTGAGCAGGGAAGGGGGACTGAAGCTTTCTTT,CASSEQGRGTEAFF
.,TRBV7-3,.,TRBJ1-3,TGTGCCAGCAGCCCCTCCCCTGGAAACACCATATATTTT,CASSPSPGNTIYF
.,TRBV6-5,TRBD2,TRBJ2-7,TGTGCCAGCAAGCTAGCGGGGGGCCCAGCTCGGCAGTACTTC,CASKLAGGPARQYF
.,TRBV5-1,TRBD2,TRBJ2-5,TGCGCCAGCAGCCCACTAGCGGGGGGGCAGGAGACCCAGTACTTC,CASSPLAGGQETQYF
.,TRBV24-1,TRBD1,TRBJ2-6,TGTGCCACCAGTGACCCCCCCAGACAGGGCCACGCTAGCTCTGGGGCCAACGTCCTGACTTTC,CATSDPPRQGHASSGANVLTF
.,TRBV3-1/TRBV3-2,TRBD2,TRBJ2-3,TGTGCCAGCAGCCAAGGAGTAGCGGGGGCAAATACGCAGTATTTT,CASSQGVAGANTQYF
.,TRBV19,TRBD1,TRBJ1-1,TGTGCCAGTAGTATAGAAGGGGGCAACACTGAAGCTTTCTTT,CASSIEGGNTEAFF
.,TRBV18,TRBD1,TRBJ1-1,TGTGCCAGCTCACCACGGTCCGGACAGGGAAACACTGAAGCTTTCTTT,CASSPRSGQGNTEAFF
few,TRBV3-1/TRBV3-2,.,TRBJ1-6,TGTGCCAGCAGCCTCCGTCACCAGGGCTCACCCCTCCACTTT,CASSLRHQGSPLHF
.,TRBV5-1,TRBD1,TRBJ2-1,TGCGCCAGCAGCTTGGAGGGACAGGCTAGGGATGAGCAGTTCTTC,CASSLEGQARDEQFF
.,TRBV19,.,TRBJ1-1,TGTGCCAGTAGTTATATCAACACTGAAGCTTTCTTT,CASSYINTEAFF
.,TRBV27,TRBD1,TRBJ1-2,TGTGCCAGCAGTCCATCCCTGACAGGGCTCTATGGCTACACCTTC,CASSPSLTGLYGYTF
.,TRBV5-1,.,TRBJ2-5,TGCGCCAGCAGCCAGGACTACGCGGGGGAGACCCAGTACTTC,CASSQDYAGETQYF
.,TRBV4-1,.,TRBJ2-3,TGCGCCAGCAGCCAAGACAGTTCTCTCGCAGATACGCAGTATTTT,CASSQDSSLADTQYF
.,TRBV18,.,TRBJ1-2,TGTGCCAGCTCACCCTCGGACGGACTGATTAACTATGGCTACACCTTC,CASSPSDGLINYGYTF
.,TRBV7-9,TRBD1,TRBJ1-4,TGTGCCAGCAGCTTAGGTGGGACAGCAGTTGAAAAACTGTTTTTT,CASSLGGTAVEKLFF
.,TRBV19,.,TRBJ1-5,TGTGCCAGTAGTCAGGACAGAGGCTATAGCAATCAGCCCCAGCATTTT,CASSQDRGYSNQPQHF
once,TRBV5-6,TRBD1,TRBJ2-5,TGTGCCAGCAGCTGGACAGGGTTGCGGGAGACCCAGTACTTC,CASSWTGLRETQYF